A selection of T cell receptor beta chains follows, all from one sample in a study of early T cells in non-severe SARS-CoV-2 infection. TCRdb analysed the 5' RACE reads with MiXCR anew, one entry per CDR3 protein. The table lists 35,000 to 45,000 distinct CDR3 sequences, 5.5% to 7.5% of them singletons. Sequenced sample: whole blood. The receptors shown here come from an adult who was a healthcare worker with PCR-confirmed SARS-CoV-2 infection or an uninfected control (not recorded which). CDR3s include the opening cysteine and the closing phenylalanine or tryptophan. Fields, in order: CDR3 protein, CDR3 DNA, J gene, V gene, D gene, clone size. A D gene is named only where the DNA matches it firmly. For some rows the clone size is stated as once, few or many, or as a class when expanded; others skip it.

CASSSQSAPNTGELFF TGTGCCAGCAGTTCCCAGAGCGCCCCGAACACCGGGGAGCTGTTTTTT TRBJ2-2 TRBV28 - many
CASSPGQGAYEQYF TGCGCCAGCAGCCCCGGACAGGGAGCCTACGAGCAGTACTTC TRBJ2-7 TRBV4-1 TRBD1 many
CASSLDPSWNSPLHF TGTGCCAGCAGCTTAGATCCCTCCTGGAATTCACCCCTCCACTTT TRBJ1-6 TRBV11-2 - many
CASSQWTENTEAFF TGTGCCAGCAGCCAATGGACAGAGAACACTGAAGCTTTCTTT TRBJ1-1 TRBV3-1 - few
CSVHRGLGTSTDTQYF TGCAGTGTCCACAGGGGGCTCGGGACCTCCACAGATACGCAGTATTTT TRBJ2-3 TRBV20-1 TRBD1 few
CASSFGGANQPQHF TGTGCCAGCAGTTTTGGGGGGGCCAATCAGCCCCAGCATTTT TRBJ1-5 TRBV28 - -
CATTPTTVHNEQFF TGTGCCACAACCCCGACGACAGTCCACAATGAGCAGTTCTTC TRBJ2-1 TRBV7-9 - -
CASSEWRSPLHF TGCGCCAGCAGTGAGTGGCGGTCACCCCTCCACTTT TRBJ1-6 TRBV10-2 - many
CASQMGGDLSGANVLTF TGTGCCAGTCAAATGGGGGGAGACCTCTCTGGGGCCAACGTCCTGACTTTC TRBJ2-6 TRBV19 - -
CASSLFADQETQYF TGTGCCAGCAGTTTATTTGCGGACCAAGAGACCCAGTACTTC TRBJ2-5 TRBV28 - few
CASSPGQGRGYTF TGTGCCAGCAGCCCCGGACAGGGGAGAGGCTACACCTTC TRBJ1-2 TRBV7-9 TRBD1 -
CASSLLLGAQETQYF TGCGCCAGCAGCTTGCTGCTAGGGGCCCAGGAGACCCAGTACTTC TRBJ2-5 TRBV5-1 - many
CASSSRGGQGTYNEQFF TGTGCCAGCAGCTCCCGAGGGGGACAGGGAACCTACAATGAGCAGTTCTTC TRBJ2-1 TRBV11-2 TRBD1 many
CASSYGGNQPQHF TGTGCCAGCAGTTATGGAGGGAATCAGCCCCAGCATTTT TRBJ1-5 TRBV6-6 - many
CASRLQRGPNEKLFF TGTGCCAGCAGGCTACAAAGGGGACCTAATGAAAAACTGTTTTTT TRBJ1-4 TRBV7-2 - many
CASSLKGVAYEQYF TGCGCCAGCAGCTTGAAAGGGGTCGCCTACGAGCAGTACTTC TRBJ2-7 TRBV5-1 - many
CASSAPLGTSGDNEQFF TGTGCCAGCAGTGCCCCCTTGGGGACTAGCGGGGACAATGAGCAGTTCTTC TRBJ2-1 TRBV2 TRBD2 few
CASSRRFNTEAFF TGTGCCAGCAGCCGGAGGTTCAACACTGAAGCTTTCTTT TRBJ1-1 TRBV7-2 - few
CASSVDGIPWNNEQFF TGTGCCAGCAGCGTAGACGGGATTCCCTGGAACAATGAGCAGTTCTTC TRBJ2-1 TRBV9 - -
CASSNYEQYF TGTGCCAGCAGCAACTACGAGCAGTACTTC TRBJ2-7 TRBV28 - -
CASSPPPLTGDYGYTF TGTGCCAGCAGTCCTCCCCCCCTGACAGGAGACTATGGCTACACCTTC TRBJ1-2 TRBV28 - -
CASSFYLKGYTF TGTGCCAGCAGCTTTTACCTGAAGGGCTACACCTTC TRBJ1-2 TRBV7-9 - many
CASSPGPGTAYNEQFF TGTGCCAGCAGCCCCGGGCCCGGGACAGCTTACAATGAGCAGTTCTTC TRBJ2-1 TRBV11-2 TRBD1 few
CSAEGTALSYEQYF TGCAGTGCAGAAGGGACAGCGCTCTCCTACGAGCAGTACTTC TRBJ2-7 TRBV20-1 TRBD1 many
CSAPRDRGPQETQYF TGCAGTGCCCCCCGAGACAGGGGACCTCAAGAGACCCAGTACTTC TRBJ2-5 TRBV20-1 TRBD1 many
CASTLQNTEAFF TGTGCCAGCACCTTACAGAACACTGAAGCTTTCTTT TRBJ1-1 TRBV6-6 - many
CASILGRHPWDTEAFF TGTGCCAGCATATTAGGGAGGCATCCGTGGGACACTGAAGCTTTCTTT TRBJ1-1 TRBV11-3 - few
CASRGTGFGANVLTF TGTGCCAGCAGGGGGACAGGGTTCGGGGCCAACGTCCTGACTTTC TRBJ2-6 TRBV12-3/TRBV12-4 TRBD1 many
CASSLNSGSARYNEQFF TGTGCCAGCAGCTTAAATAGTGGGTCGGCCCGCTACAATGAGCAGTTCTTC TRBJ2-1 TRBV7-2 - many
CASKLEQVMDTQYF TGTGCCAGCAAACTCGAGCAGGTCATGGATACGCAGTATTTT TRBJ2-3 TRBV7-2 - many
CASSSINSPLHF TGTGCCAGCAGCTCCATTAATTCACCCCTCCACTTT TRBJ1-6 TRBV7-2 - many
CASSFFRLRTQEAFF TGTGCCAGCAGTTTCTTTCGACTCAGGACACAAGAAGCTTTCTTT TRBJ1-1 TRBV12-3/TRBV12-4 - -
CASSFRPVGGPSTDTQYF TGTGCCAGCAGCTTCCGGCCCGTGGGGGGACCTAGCACAGATACGCAGTATTTT TRBJ2-3 TRBV7-8 - many
CASSTGQTTEAFF TGTGCCAGCAGTACAGGACAGACCACTGAAGCTTTCTTT TRBJ1-1 TRBV28 - many
CASSRKVGRANVLTF TGTGCCAGCAGCCGAAAAGTGGGACGGGCCAACGTCCTGACTTTC TRBJ2-6 TRBV28 - many
CASSPLLGAFGNQPQHF TGTGCCAGCAGTCCCCTCTTGGGGGCGTTTGGCAATCAGCCCCAGCATTTT TRBJ1-5 TRBV27 - many
CASSLDRWGEQFF TGTGCCAGCAGCCTTGACAGGTGGGGTGAGCAGTTCTTC TRBJ2-1 TRBV5-5 - many
CASSPGQGGTDTQYF TGCGCCAGCAGCCCCGGACAGGGGGGCACAGATACGCAGTATTTT TRBJ2-3 TRBV4-1 TRBD1 -
CASSLTATESDGYTF TGTGCCAGCAGCCTCACCGCAACGGAGTCGGACGGCTACACCTTC TRBJ1-2 TRBV5-5 - -
CASNLGVGALGMGEQYF TGCGCCAGCAACTTGGGAGTGGGAGCGCTCGGGATGGGGGAGCAGTACTTC TRBJ2-7 TRBV5-1 - many
CASSDRVMANEKLFF TGTGCCAGCAGTGATCGGGTGATGGCTAATGAAAAACTGTTTTTT TRBJ1-4 TRBV2 - -
CSAPSGGTYNEQFF TGCAGTGCTCCGAGCGGGGGGACCTACAATGAGCAGTTCTTC TRBJ2-1 TRBV20-1 TRBD2 -
CASSLAGQVWSPLHF TGCGCCAGCAGCTTGGCGGGACAAGTTTGGTCACCCCTCCACTTT TRBJ1-6 TRBV5-1 - -
CASSLSAGTSSPLHF TGTGCCAGCAGTTTATCGGCAGGGACCAGCTCACCCCTCCACTTT TRBJ1-6 TRBV27 - few
CASSADRGGQETQYF TGTGCCAGCAGTGCGGACAGGGGTGGCCAAGAGACCCAGTACTTC TRBJ2-5 TRBV2 TRBD1 -
CASSSAQSGRLDTQYF TGTGCCAGCAGTTCGGCCCAATCAGGCCGCTTAGATACGCAGTATTTT TRBJ2-3 TRBV6-5 - many
CASSGAGGDRDTQYF TGCGCCAGCAGTGGTGCGGGGGGTGATAGAGATACGCAGTATTTT TRBJ2-3 TRBV10-1 TRBD2 few
CASSLARGPGPYEQYF TGTGCCAGCAGTTTAGCGCGGGGGCCGGGGCCCTACGAGCAGTACTTC TRBJ2-7 TRBV12-3/TRBV12-4 - many
CASSLRTGSANTEAFF TGCGCCAGCAGCTTGCGGACAGGCTCCGCGAACACTGAAGCTTTCTTT TRBJ1-1 TRBV5-1 TRBD1 -
CASGAVTYEQYF TGTGCCAGCGGTGCAGTAACCTACGAGCAGTACTTC TRBJ2-7 TRBV28 - few
CASIPGWGPSTGELFF TGTGCCAGCATCCCCGGTTGGGGCCCCTCCACCGGGGAGCTGTTTTTT TRBJ2-2 TRBV12-3/TRBV12-4 - many
CASSPDRFQETQYF TGTGCCAGCAGCCCTGACAGGTTCCAAGAGACCCAGTACTTC TRBJ2-5 TRBV7-2 - few
CASSSGQEGTDTQYF TGCGCCAGCAGCTCGGGACAGGAAGGCACAGATACGCAGTATTTT TRBJ2-3 TRBV5-1 TRBD1 many
CASRLAGPNTGELFF TGCGCCAGCAGGTTAGCGGGGCCTAACACCGGGGAGCTGTTTTTT TRBJ2-2 TRBV5-1 TRBD2 many
CASSPGTSNAQETQYF TGTGCCAGCAGCCCCGGGACTAGCAACGCGCAAGAGACCCAGTACTTC TRBJ2-5 TRBV9 TRBD2 few